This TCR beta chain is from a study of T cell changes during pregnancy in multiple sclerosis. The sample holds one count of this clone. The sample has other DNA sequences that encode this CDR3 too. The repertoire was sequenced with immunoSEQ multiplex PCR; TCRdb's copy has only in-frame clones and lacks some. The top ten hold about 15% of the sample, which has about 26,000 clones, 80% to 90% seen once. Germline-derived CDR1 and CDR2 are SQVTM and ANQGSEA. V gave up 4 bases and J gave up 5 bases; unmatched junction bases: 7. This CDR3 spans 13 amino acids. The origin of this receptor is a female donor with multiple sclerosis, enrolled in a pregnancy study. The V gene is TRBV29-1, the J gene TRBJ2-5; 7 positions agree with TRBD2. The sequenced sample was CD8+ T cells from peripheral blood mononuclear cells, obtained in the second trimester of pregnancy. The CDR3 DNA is TGCAGCGTTGTGGGCGGGAGAGGGGAGACCCAGTACTTC. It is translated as CSVVGGRGETQYF.